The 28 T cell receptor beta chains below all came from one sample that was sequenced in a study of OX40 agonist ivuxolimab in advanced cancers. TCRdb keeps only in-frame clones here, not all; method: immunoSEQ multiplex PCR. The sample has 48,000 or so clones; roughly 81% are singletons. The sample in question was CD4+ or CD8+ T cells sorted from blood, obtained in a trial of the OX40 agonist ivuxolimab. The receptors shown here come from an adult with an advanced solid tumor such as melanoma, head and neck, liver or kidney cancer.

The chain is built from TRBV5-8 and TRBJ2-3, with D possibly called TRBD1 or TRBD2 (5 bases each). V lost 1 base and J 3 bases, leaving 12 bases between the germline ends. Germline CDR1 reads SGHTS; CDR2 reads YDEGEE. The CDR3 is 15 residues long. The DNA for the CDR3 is TGTGCCAGCAGCTTGAGGGGACGCGATACAGATACGCAGTATTTT. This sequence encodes CASSLRGRDTDTQYF. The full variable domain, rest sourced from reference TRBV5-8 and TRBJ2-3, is EAGVTQSPTHLIKTRGQQATLRCSPISGHTSVYWYQQALGLGLQFLLWYDEGEERNRGNFPPRFSGRQFPNYSSELNVNALELEDSALYLCASSLRGRDTDTQYFGPGTRLTVL.

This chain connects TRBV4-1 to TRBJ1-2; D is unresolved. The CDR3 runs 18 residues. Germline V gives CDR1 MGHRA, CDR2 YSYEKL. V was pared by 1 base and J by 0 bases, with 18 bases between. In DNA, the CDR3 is TGCGCCAGCAGCCAAGTTTCATCCCGGCAGCGCACTAACTATGGCTACACCTTC. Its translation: CASSQVSSRQRTNYGYTF.

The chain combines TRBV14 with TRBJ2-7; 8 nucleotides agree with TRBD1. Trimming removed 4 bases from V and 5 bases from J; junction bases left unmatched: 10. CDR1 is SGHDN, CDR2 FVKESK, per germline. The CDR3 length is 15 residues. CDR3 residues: CASSLARTGQHEQYF. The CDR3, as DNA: TGTGCCAGCAGCCTAGCCAGGACAGGGCAACACGAGCAGTACTTC.

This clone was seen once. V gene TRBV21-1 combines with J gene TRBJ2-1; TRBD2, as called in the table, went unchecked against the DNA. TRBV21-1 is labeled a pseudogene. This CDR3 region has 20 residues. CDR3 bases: TGTGCCAGCAGCTACCGGCGACTAGCGGGTCCCGAGAGCTCCTACAATGAGCAGTTCTTC. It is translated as CASSYRRLAGPESSYNEQFF.

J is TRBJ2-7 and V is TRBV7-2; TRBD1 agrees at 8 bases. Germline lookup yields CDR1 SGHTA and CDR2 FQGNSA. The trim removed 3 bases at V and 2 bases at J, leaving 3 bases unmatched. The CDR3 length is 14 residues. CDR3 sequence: CASSLDRAAYEQYF. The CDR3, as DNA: TGTGCCAGCAGCTTGGACAGGGCGGCCTACGAGCAGTACTTC.

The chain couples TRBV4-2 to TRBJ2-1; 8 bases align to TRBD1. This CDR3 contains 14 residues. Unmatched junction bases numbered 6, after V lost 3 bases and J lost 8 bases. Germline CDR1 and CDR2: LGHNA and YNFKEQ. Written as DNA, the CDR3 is TGTGCCAGCAGCCATGGACAGGGTGTGGATGAGCAGTTCTTC. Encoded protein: CASSHGQGVDEQFF.

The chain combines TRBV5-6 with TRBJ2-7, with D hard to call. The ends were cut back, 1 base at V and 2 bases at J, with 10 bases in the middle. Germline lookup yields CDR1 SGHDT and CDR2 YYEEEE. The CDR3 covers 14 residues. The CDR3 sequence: CASSLLQATYEQYF. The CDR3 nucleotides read TGTGCCAGCAGCTTGTTGCAAGCCACCTACGAGCAGTACTTC.

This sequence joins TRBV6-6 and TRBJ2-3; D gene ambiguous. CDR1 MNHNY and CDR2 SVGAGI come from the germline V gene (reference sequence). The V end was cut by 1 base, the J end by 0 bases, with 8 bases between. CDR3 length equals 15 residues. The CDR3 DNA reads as TGTGCCAGCAGTTACTTCCAGGCGAGCACAGATACGCAGTATTTT. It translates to CASSYFQASTDTQYF.

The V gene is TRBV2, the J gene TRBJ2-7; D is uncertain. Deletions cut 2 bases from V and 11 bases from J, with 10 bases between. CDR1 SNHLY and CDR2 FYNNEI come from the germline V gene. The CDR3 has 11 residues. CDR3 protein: CASSEQASEYF. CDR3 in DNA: TGTGCCAGCAGTGAACAGGCATCAGAGTACTTC.

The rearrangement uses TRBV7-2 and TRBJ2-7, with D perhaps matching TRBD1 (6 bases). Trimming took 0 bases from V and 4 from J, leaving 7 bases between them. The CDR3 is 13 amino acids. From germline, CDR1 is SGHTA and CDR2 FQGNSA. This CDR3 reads CASSLAQGYEQYF. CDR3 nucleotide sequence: TGTGCCAGCAGCTTAGCCCAGGGGTACGAGCAGTACTTC.

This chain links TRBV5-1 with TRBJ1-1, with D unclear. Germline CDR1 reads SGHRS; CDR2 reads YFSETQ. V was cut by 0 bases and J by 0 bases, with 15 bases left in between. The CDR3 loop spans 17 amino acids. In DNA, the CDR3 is TGCGCCAGCAGCTTGGGACCCCTCGGGAACATGAACACTGAAGCTTTCTTT. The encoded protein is CASSLGPLGNMNTEAFF.

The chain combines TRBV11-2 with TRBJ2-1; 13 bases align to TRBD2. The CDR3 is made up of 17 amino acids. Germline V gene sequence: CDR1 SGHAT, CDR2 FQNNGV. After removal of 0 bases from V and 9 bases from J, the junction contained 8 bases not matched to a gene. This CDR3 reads CASSLDETSGRYGEQFF. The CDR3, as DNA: TGTGCCAGCAGCTTAGATGAGACTAGCGGGAGGTATGGTGAGCAGTTCTTC. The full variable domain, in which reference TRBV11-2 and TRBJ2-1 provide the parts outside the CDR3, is EAGVAQSPRYKIIEKRQSVAFWCNPISGHATLYWYQQILGQGPKLLIQFQNNGVVDDSQLPKDRFSAERLKGVDSTLKIQPAKLEDSAVYLCASSLDETSGRYGEQFFGPGTRLTVL.

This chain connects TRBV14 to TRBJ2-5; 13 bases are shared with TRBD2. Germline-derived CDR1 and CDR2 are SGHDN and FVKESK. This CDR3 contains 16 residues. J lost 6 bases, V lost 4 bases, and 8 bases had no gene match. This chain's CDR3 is CASSPPGLAGRQTQYF. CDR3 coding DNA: TGTGCCAGCAGCCCCCCGGGACTAGCGGGAAGGCAGACCCAGTACTTC.

The DNA for the CDR3 is TGTGCCACCAGTCCTTTGGGCGTGCAGGGAAGATTCTCCTACAATGAGCAGTTCTTC. Protein: CATSPLGVQGRFSYNEQFF. The rearrangement joins TRBV15 to TRBJ2-1; a weak D match, TRBD1 (5 bases). CDR1 and CDR2 (germline): LNHNV, YYDKDF (reference sequence). The CDR3 covers 19 residues. The germline V and J ends were trimmed by 6 bases and 0 bases, with 24 bases remaining between them.

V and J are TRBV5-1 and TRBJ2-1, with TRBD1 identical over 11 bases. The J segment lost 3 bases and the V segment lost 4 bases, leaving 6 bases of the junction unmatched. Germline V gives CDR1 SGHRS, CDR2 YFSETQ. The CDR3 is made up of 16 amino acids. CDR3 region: CASSIEGTGGYNEQFF. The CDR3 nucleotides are TGCGCCAGCAGCATAGAGGGGACAGGGGGCTACAATGAGCAGTTCTTC.

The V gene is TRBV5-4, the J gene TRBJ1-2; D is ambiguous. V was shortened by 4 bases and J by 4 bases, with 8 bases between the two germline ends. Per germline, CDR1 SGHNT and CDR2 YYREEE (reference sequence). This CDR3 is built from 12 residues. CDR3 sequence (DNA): TGTGCCAGCAGCAGGGATGGCTATGGCTACACCTTC. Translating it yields CASSRDGYGYTF.

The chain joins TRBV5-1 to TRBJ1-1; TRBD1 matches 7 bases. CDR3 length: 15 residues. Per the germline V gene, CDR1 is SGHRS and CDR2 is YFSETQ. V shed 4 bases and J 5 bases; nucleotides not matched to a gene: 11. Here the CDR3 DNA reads TGCGCCAGCAGCGAACAGGGGTATGATGGGACTGAAGCTTTCTTT. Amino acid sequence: CASSEQGYDGTEAFF.

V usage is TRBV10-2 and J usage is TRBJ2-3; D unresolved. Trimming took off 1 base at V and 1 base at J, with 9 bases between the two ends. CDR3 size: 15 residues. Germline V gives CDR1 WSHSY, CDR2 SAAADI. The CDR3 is CASSEWWAGTDTQYF. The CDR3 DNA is TGCGCCAGCAGTGAGTGGTGGGCCGGCACAGATACGCAGTATTTT.

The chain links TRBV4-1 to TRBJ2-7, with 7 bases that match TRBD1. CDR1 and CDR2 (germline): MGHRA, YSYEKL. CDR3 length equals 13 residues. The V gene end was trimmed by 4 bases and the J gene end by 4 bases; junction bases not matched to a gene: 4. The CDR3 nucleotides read TGCGCCAGCAGCCCTGGACAGGCTTACGAGCAGTACTTC. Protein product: CASSPGQAYEQYF.

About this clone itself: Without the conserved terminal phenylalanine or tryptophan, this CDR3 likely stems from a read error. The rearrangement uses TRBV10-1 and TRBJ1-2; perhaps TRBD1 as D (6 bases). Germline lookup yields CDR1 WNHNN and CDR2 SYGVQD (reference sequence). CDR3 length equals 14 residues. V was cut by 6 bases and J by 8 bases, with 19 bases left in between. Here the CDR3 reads CASSPGGTGRGYTL. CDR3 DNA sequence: TGCGCCAGCAGCCCGGGGGGAACAGGGAGAGGCTACACCCTC.

The CDR3 is CASSLDGTPGDGYTF. CDR3 DNA sequence: TGTGCCAGCAGCTTGGACGGGACTCCGGGGGATGGCTACACCTTC. The chain employs TRBV6-5 and TRBJ1-2; the D gene is possibly TRBD1 (5 bases). CDR3 length: 15 amino acids. Trimming took off 6 bases at V and 6 bases at J, with 20 bases between the two ends. Germline V gene sequence: CDR1 MNHEY, CDR2 SVGAGI.

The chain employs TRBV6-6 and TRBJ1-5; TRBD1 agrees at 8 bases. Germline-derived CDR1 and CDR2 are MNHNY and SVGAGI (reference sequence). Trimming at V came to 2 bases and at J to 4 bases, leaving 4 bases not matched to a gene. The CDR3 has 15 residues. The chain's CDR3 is CASSYRDRPNQPQHF. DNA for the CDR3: TGTGCCAGCAGTTACCGGGACAGGCCGAATCAGCCCCAGCATTTT.

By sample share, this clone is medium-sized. CDR3 nucleotides: TGCGCCAGCAGCCACCCGGGACTCCGATTCGGAGACGGGCAAGAGACCCAGTACTTC. This translates into CASSHPGLRFGDGQETQYF. This chain uses TRBV4-1 with TRBJ2-5, with D maybe TRBD2 (6 bases). The germline gives CDR1 MGHRA, CDR2 YSYEKL. This CDR3 has 19 residues. Deletions cut 3 bases from V and 2 bases from J, with 25 bases between.

The CDR3 region is CASSQGSSGSGYTF. DNA for the CDR3: TGTGCCAGCAGCCAAGGGAGTTCAGGTAGTGGCTACACCTTC. The J gene is TRBJ1-2, the V gene TRBV14; D is ambiguous. V was shortened by 1 base and J by 7 bases, with 13 bases between the two germline ends. The CDR3 covers 14 residues. Germline V gives CDR1 SGHDN, CDR2 FVKESK.

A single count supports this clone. The CDR3 region is CATLDGRQGAREQYF. In DNA, the CDR3 is TGTGCCACCTTGGACGGGAGACAGGGGGCGCGGGAGCAGTACTTC. The V gene is TRBV2, the J gene TRBJ2-7; 10 bases are a match to TRBD1. The germline gives CDR1 SNHLY, CDR2 FYNNEI. V lost 10 bases and J lost 7; bases outside the gene matches: 16. This CDR3 contains 15 residues.

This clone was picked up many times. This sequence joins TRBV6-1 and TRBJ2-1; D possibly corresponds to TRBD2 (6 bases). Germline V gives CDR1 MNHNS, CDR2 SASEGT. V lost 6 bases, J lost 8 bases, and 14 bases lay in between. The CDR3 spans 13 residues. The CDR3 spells CASRKRVEDEQFF. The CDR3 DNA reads TGTGCCAGCAGAAAGCGGGTCGAGGATGAGCAGTTCTTC.

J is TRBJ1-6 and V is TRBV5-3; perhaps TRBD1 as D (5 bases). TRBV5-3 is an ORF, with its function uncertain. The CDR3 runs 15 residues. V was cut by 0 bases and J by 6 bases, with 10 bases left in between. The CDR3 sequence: CARSLGDEFNSPLHF. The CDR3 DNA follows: TGTGCCAGAAGCTTGGGGGACGAGTTTAATTCACCCCTCCACTTT.

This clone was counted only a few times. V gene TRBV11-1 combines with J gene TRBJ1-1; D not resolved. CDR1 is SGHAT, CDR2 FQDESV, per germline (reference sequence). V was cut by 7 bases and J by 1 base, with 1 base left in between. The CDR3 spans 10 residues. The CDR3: CASKNTEAFF. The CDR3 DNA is TGTGCCAGCAAGAACACTGAAGCTTTCTTT.